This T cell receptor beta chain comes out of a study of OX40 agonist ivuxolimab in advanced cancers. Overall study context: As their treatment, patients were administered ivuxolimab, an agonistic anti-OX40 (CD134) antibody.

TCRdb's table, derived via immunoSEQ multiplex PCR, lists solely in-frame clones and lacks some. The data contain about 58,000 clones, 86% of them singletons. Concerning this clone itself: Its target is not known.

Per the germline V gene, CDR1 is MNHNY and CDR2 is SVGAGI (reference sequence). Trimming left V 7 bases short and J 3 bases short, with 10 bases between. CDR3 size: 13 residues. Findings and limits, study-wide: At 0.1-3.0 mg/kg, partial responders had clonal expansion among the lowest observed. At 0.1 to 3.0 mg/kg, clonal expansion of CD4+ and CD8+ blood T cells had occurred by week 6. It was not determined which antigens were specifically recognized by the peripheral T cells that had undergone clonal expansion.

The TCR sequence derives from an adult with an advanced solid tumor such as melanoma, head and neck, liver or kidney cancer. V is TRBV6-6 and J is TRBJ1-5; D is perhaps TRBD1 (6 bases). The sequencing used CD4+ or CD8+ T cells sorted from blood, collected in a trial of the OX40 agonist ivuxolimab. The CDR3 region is CASTTGNNQPQHF. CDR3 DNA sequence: TGTGCCAGCACAACAGGGAACAATCAGCCCCAGCATTTT.